Here is one T cell receptor (beta chain) with its context. Its antigen is currently unknown. The investigators amplified TCR beta CDR3 regions from RNA transcripts. The TCR CDR3 first-round RT-PCR relied on the HTBI primer set. One entry per CDR3 protein, called by TCRdb with MiXCR from the multiplex PCR reads. This sample has 400,000 to 600,000 distinct CDR3 sequences, with more than 15% found just once. This CDR3 has 13 residues. Per germline, CDR1 MRHNA and CDR2 SNTAGT. The ends were cut back, 6 bases at V and 0 bases at J, with 8 bases in the middle. This sample is part of a study of T cells in Graves' hyperthyroidism and ophthalmopathy. General study points: Most clonotypes expanded in the thyroid (above 0.001) were also present in blood. Stable hyperthyroidism and ophthalmopathy were separated using 13 V-J signatures.

Patients were excluded for uncontrolled infection, other autoimmune disease, pregnancy or lactation. The PBMCs studied were ones that came from roughly 9.1 ml fresh peripheral blood. The J gene is TRBJ1-2, the V gene TRBV6-4; D remains ambiguous. The sequence was collected from a woman aged 30 to 39 with Graves' ophthalmopathy. The specimen sequenced was blood. This chain's CDR3 is CASSPDPNYGYTF. The CDR3 DNA follows: TGTGCCAGCAGCCCCGACCCTAACTATGGCTACACCTTC.